These T cell receptor beta chains were read from a single sample in a study of T cell repertoires in cytomegalovirus infection. TCRdb redid the calling of the reads with MiXCR, one entry per CDR3 protein. The sample has around 630,000 distinct CDR3 sequences; roughly a quarter are singletons. The sample taken for sequencing was CD8+ T cells from PBMCs. These receptors were taken from a human donor in good health (CMV status not recorded). Some clones in this sample may be carry-over from other donors' samples. CDR3s include the opening cysteine and the closing phenylalanine or tryptophan. Fields, in order: CDR3 protein, CDR3 length, J gene, V gene.

CDR3 protein: CSAQSPGTGTYNEQFF; CDR3 length: 16; J gene: TRBJ2-1; V gene: TRBV20-1
CDR3 protein: CASSWGLAADTQYF; CDR3 length: 14; J gene: TRBJ2-3; V gene: TRBV7-2
CDR3 protein: CASRLNSPTEAFF; CDR3 length: 13; J gene: TRBJ1-1; V gene: TRBV6-1
CDR3 protein: CASSNQWSGTDTQYF; CDR3 length: 15; J gene: TRBJ2-3; V gene: TRBV6-2/TRBV6-3
CDR3 protein: CASSPSGGANTGELFF; CDR3 length: 16; J gene: TRBJ2-2; V gene: TRBV7-9
CDR3 protein: CASSYGGSGGPYNEQFF; CDR3 length: 17; J gene: TRBJ2-1; V gene: TRBV6-2/TRBV6-3
CDR3 protein: CASSISSLEQFF; CDR3 length: 12; J gene: TRBJ2-1; V gene: TRBV6-2/TRBV6-3
CDR3 protein: CSARATELGNTIYF; CDR3 length: 14; J gene: TRBJ1-3; V gene: TRBV20-1
CDR3 protein: CARGTGEVYGYTF; CDR3 length: 13; J gene: TRBJ1-2; V gene: TRBV2
CDR3 protein: CSARFPGHGTYNEQFF; CDR3 length: 16; J gene: TRBJ2-1; V gene: TRBV20-1
CDR3 protein: CASSPWQVLDTQYF; CDR3 length: 14; J gene: TRBJ2-3; V gene: TRBV7-8
CDR3 protein: CASSLDPGHGQETQYF; CDR3 length: 16; J gene: TRBJ2-5; V gene: TRBV11-3
CDR3 protein: CASSLEGLNNSPLHF; CDR3 length: 15; J gene: TRBJ1-6; V gene: TRBV7-9
CDR3 protein: CASRGIDEQFF; CDR3 length: 11; J gene: TRBJ2-1; V gene: TRBV7-6
CDR3 protein: CASSPTQQGVAQYF; CDR3 length: 14; J gene: TRBJ2-7; V gene: TRBV7-3
CDR3 protein: CASSATGGQPQHF; CDR3 length: 13; J gene: TRBJ1-5; V gene: TRBV6-5
CDR3 protein: CASLLHTGELFF; CDR3 length: 12; J gene: TRBJ2-2; V gene: TRBV25-1
CDR3 protein: CASSLKTSGLGSYEQYF; CDR3 length: 17; J gene: TRBJ2-7; V gene: TRBV7-6
CDR3 protein: CASSQGQASTDTQYF; CDR3 length: 15; J gene: TRBJ2-3; V gene: TRBV4-1
CDR3 protein: CASSSIQGVAKNIQYF; CDR3 length: 16; J gene: TRBJ2-4; V gene: TRBV7-9
CDR3 protein: CSARDYKTSGGSQETQYF; CDR3 length: 18; J gene: TRBJ2-5; V gene: TRBV20-1